This is a list of T cell receptor beta chains from one sample in a study of shared T cell receptors in the human thymus. Profiled with immunoSEQ multiplex PCR; TCRdb holds only in-frame clones, not every one. The repertoire holds hundreds of thousands of clones, with 70% to 90% as singletons. The same sample was also used in a study of human thymus T cells.

The sample taken for sequencing was thymocytes. The origin of the receptors is a boy under two years old with a congenital heart defect. The CDR3 runs from the conserved cysteine through the conserved F or W. The order of the fields is J gene, D gene, clone size, V gene, CDR3 protein, CDR3 DNA. The D gene is left open where the match is weak. Expanded clones are given a class, and other clones once, few, many or no size at all.

j_call: TRBJ2-1; d_call: TRBD2; clone_size: once; v_call: TRBV14; cdr3_aa: CASSHLLAGSYNEQFF; cdr3_nt: TGTGCCAGCAGCCATTTACTAGCGGGATCTTACAATGAGCAGTTCTTC
j_call: TRBJ2-7; d_call: TRBD1; clone_size: .; v_call: TRBV18; cdr3_aa: CASSPTNLTTGIHSYEQYF; cdr3_nt: TGTGCCAGCTCACCAACCAATCTAACGACAGGGATCCACTCCTACGAGCAGTACTTC
j_call: TRBJ2-2; d_call: .; clone_size: once; v_call: TRBV5-4; cdr3_aa: CASSERYPQGFRTGELFF; cdr3_nt: TGTGCCAGCAGCGAAAGATATCCACAGGGATTTCGCACCGGGGAGCTGTTTTTT
j_call: TRBJ2-3; d_call: TRBD1; clone_size: .; v_call: TRBV5-6; cdr3_aa: CASSFGFYRGLPSTDTQYF; cdr3_nt: TGTGCCAGCAGCTTTGGCTTCTACAGGGGGCTGCCTAGCACAGATACGCAGTATTTT
j_call: TRBJ1-6; d_call: TRBD1; clone_size: .; v_call: TRBV7-2; cdr3_aa: CASSLAGTGLSPLHF; cdr3_nt: TGTGCCAGCAGCTTAGCCGGGACAGGCTTATCACCCCTCCACTTT
j_call: TRBJ1-2; d_call: .; clone_size: .; v_call: TRBV11-2; cdr3_aa: CASSRRETAYYGYTF; cdr3_nt: TGTGCCAGCAGTAGGCGTGAGACAGCTTACTATGGCTACACCTTC
j_call: TRBJ2-5; d_call: .; clone_size: .; v_call: TRBV6-1; cdr3_aa: CASTFWRETQYF; cdr3_nt: TGTGCCAGCACATTCTGGCGGGAGACCCAGTACTTC
j_call: TRBJ2-2; d_call: .; clone_size: once; v_call: TRBV19; cdr3_aa: CASTRGGELELFF; cdr3_nt: TGTGCCAGTACCAGGGGCGGAGAGTTAGAGCTGTTTTTT
j_call: TRBJ2-1; d_call: .; clone_size: .; v_call: TRBV6-1; cdr3_aa: CASAQGGYNEQFF; cdr3_nt: TGTGCCAGTGCTCAGGGAGGATACAATGAGCAGTTCTTC
j_call: TRBJ2-2; d_call: TRBD2; clone_size: .; v_call: TRBV15; cdr3_aa: CATSREEWTRVAGELFF; cdr3_nt: TGTGCCACCAGCAGAGAAGAGTGGACTAGGGTTGCCGGGGAGCTGTTTTTT
j_call: TRBJ2-1; d_call: .; clone_size: .; v_call: TRBV4-1; cdr3_aa: CASSQVLNSVYNEQFF; cdr3_nt: TGCGCCAGCAGCCAAGTCCTTAACAGTGTCTACAATGAGCAGTTCTTC
j_call: TRBJ2-7; d_call: .; clone_size: .; v_call: TRBV11-2; cdr3_aa: CASSFQGLAAYEQYF; cdr3_nt: TGTGCCAGCAGCTTCCAGGGGCTAGCGGCATACGAGCAGTACTTC
j_call: TRBJ2-1; d_call: TRBD1; clone_size: .; v_call: TRBV19; cdr3_aa: CASLTGSEQFF; cdr3_nt: TGTGCCAGTTTGACAGGGTCTGAGCAGTTCTTC
j_call: TRBJ1-2; d_call: .; clone_size: .; v_call: TRBV7-9; cdr3_aa: CASSLSTENYGYTF; cdr3_nt: TGTGCCAGCAGCTTAAGTACAGAAAACTATGGCTACACCTTC
j_call: TRBJ2-7; d_call: .; clone_size: .; v_call: TRBV4-1; cdr3_aa: CASRRSPDYYEQYF; cdr3_nt: TGCGCCAGCAGGCGATCCCCAGACTACTACGAGCAGTACTTC
j_call: TRBJ2-7; d_call: TRBD1; clone_size: .; v_call: TRBV10-3; cdr3_aa: CAISESSSGQGHEQYF; cdr3_nt: TGTGCCATCAGTGAGTCAAGTTCAGGACAGGGCCACGAGCAGTACTTC
j_call: TRBJ1-3; d_call: .; clone_size: few; v_call: TRBV10-3; cdr3_aa: CAISADSVSGNTIYF; cdr3_nt: TGTGCCATCAGCGCGGACTCGGTCTCTGGAAACACCATATATTTT
j_call: TRBJ1-2; d_call: TRBD1; clone_size: .; v_call: TRBV30; cdr3_aa: CAWTTGVYGYTF; cdr3_nt: TGTGCCTGGACGACAGGGGTATATGGCTACACCTTC
j_call: TRBJ2-7; d_call: TRBD2; clone_size: .; v_call: TRBV4-1; cdr3_aa: CASSQKIAGEQYF; cdr3_nt: TGCGCCAGCAGCCAGAAAATAGCGGGGGAGCAGTACTTC
j_call: TRBJ2-1; d_call: .; clone_size: once; v_call: TRBV4-1; cdr3_aa: CASSQGQRSYNEQFF; cdr3_nt: TGCGCCAGCAGCCAAGGCCAGCGTTCCTACAATGAGCAGTTCTTC
j_call: TRBJ1-5; d_call: TRBD1; clone_size: .; v_call: TRBV6-5; cdr3_aa: CASRHRGLGNQPQHF; cdr3_nt: TGTGCCAGCAGACACAGGGGGCTTGGCAATCAGCCCCAGCATTTT
j_call: TRBJ2-7; d_call: .; clone_size: .; v_call: TRBV6-5; cdr3_aa: CASSYRGPCDEQYF; cdr3_nt: TGTGCCAGCAGTTACAGGGGTCCCTGTGACGAGCAGTACTTC
j_call: TRBJ2-4; d_call: TRBD2; clone_size: .; v_call: TRBV6-6; cdr3_aa: CASTSRGRGKNIQYF; cdr3_nt: TGTGCCAGCACCTCGCGGGGGAGAGGCAAAAACATTCAGTACTTC
j_call: TRBJ2-7; d_call: TRBD1; clone_size: few; v_call: TRBV18; cdr3_aa: CASSPGQGPYEQYF; cdr3_nt: TGTGCCAGCTCCCCGGGACAGGGTCCCTACGAGCAGTACTTC
j_call: TRBJ2-7; d_call: TRBD1; clone_size: .; v_call: TRBV11-2; cdr3_aa: CASSFGQDSYEQYF; cdr3_nt: TGTGCCAGCAGCTTTGGACAGGACTCCTACGAGCAGTACTTC
j_call: TRBJ1-5; d_call: .; clone_size: .; v_call: TRBV6-4; cdr3_aa: CASSVDFDQPQHF; cdr3_nt: TGTGCCAGCAGTGTCGACTTTGATCAGCCCCAGCATTTT
j_call: TRBJ1-3; d_call: .; clone_size: .; v_call: TRBV6-1; cdr3_aa: CASSHQRASGNTIYF; cdr3_nt: TGTGCCAGCAGTCATCAGCGGGCCTCTGGAAACACCATATATTTT
j_call: TRBJ2-1; d_call: TRBD2; clone_size: .; v_call: TRBV5-1; cdr3_aa: CASSLAGRRSNEQFF; cdr3_nt: TGCGCCAGCAGCCTAGCGGGGCGACGTTCCAATGAGCAGTTCTTC
j_call: TRBJ1-2; d_call: .; clone_size: .; v_call: TRBV29-1; cdr3_aa: CSVRGGEGDYGYTF; cdr3_nt: TGCAGCGTCAGGGGTGGGGAGGGCGACTATGGCTACACCTTC
j_call: TRBJ1-1; d_call: .; clone_size: .; v_call: TRBV15; cdr3_aa: CATSRERGITEAFF; cdr3_nt: TGTGCCACCAGCAGAGAGCGGGGGATCACTGAAGCTTTCTTT
j_call: TRBJ2-7; d_call: .; clone_size: .; v_call: TRBV28; cdr3_aa: CASYQGYEQYF; cdr3_nt: TGTGCCAGCTATCAGGGTTACGAGCAGTACTTC
j_call: TRBJ2-7; d_call: .; clone_size: once; v_call: TRBV28; cdr3_aa: CASSLGSSYEQYF; cdr3_nt: TGTGCCAGCAGTTTAGGGAGTTCCTACGAGCAGTACTTC
j_call: TRBJ1-5; d_call: .; clone_size: .; v_call: TRBV27; cdr3_aa: CASSLYRVNQPQHF; cdr3_nt: TGTGCCAGCAGTTTATATCGGGTCAATCAGCCCCAGCATTTT
j_call: TRBJ2-1; d_call: .; clone_size: .; v_call: TRBV28; cdr3_aa: CASGLRRGLVNEQFF; cdr3_nt: TGTGCCAGCGGACTCCGACGGGGATTAGTCAATGAGCAGTTCTTC
j_call: TRBJ1-6; d_call: TRBD1; clone_size: .; v_call: TRBV7-2; cdr3_aa: CASSSGQGCSPLHF; cdr3_nt: TGTGCCAGCAGCTCGGGACAGGGGTGTTCACCCCTCCACTTT
j_call: TRBJ1-1; d_call: .; clone_size: .; v_call: TRBV11-1; cdr3_aa: CASNPRRGAMNTEAFF; cdr3_nt: TGTGCCAGCAACCCCCGCCGGGGGGCCATGAACACTGAAGCTTTCTTT
j_call: TRBJ2-1; d_call: .; clone_size: .; v_call: TRBV5-1; cdr3_aa: CASSLKNRSRNEQFF; cdr3_nt: TGCGCCAGCAGCTTGAAAAACAGGTCGAGGAATGAGCAGTTCTTC
j_call: TRBJ2-7; d_call: .; clone_size: .; v_call: TRBV15; cdr3_aa: CATSSTGNSYEQYF; cdr3_nt: TGTGCCACCAGCAGCACCGGGAACTCCTACGAGCAGTACTTC
j_call: TRBJ1-2; d_call: .; clone_size: .; v_call: TRBV7-9; cdr3_aa: CASSLAPQGRRGYGYTF; cdr3_nt: TGTGCCAGCAGCTTAGCACCCCAGGGGCGAAGGGGATATGGCTACACCTTC
j_call: TRBJ1-1; d_call: .; clone_size: .; v_call: TRBV7-9; cdr3_aa: CASSSQWGLSTEAFF; cdr3_nt: TGTGCCAGCAGCTCACAGTGGGGGCTGAGCACTGAAGCTTTCTTT
j_call: TRBJ1-5; d_call: .; clone_size: .; v_call: TRBV4-3; cdr3_aa: CASSQAQNSNQPQHF; cdr3_nt: TGCGCCAGCAGCCAAGCTCAGAATAGCAATCAGCCCCAGCATTTT
j_call: TRBJ1-2; d_call: .; clone_size: .; v_call: TRBV29-1; cdr3_aa: CSVMIARRSSGYTF; cdr3_nt: TGCAGCGTCATGATAGCGAGGCGTTCCAGTGGCTACACCTTC
j_call: TRBJ1-5; d_call: .; clone_size: .; v_call: TRBV15; cdr3_aa: CATSRDPGVGNQPQHF; cdr3_nt: TGTGCCACCAGCAGAGATCCAGGGGTGGGCAATCAGCCCCAGCATTTT
j_call: TRBJ2-7; d_call: .; clone_size: .; v_call: TRBV5-1; cdr3_aa: CASSLDETYEQYF; cdr3_nt: TGCGCCAGCAGCTTGGACGAGACCTACGAGCAGTACTTC